What follows describes a single T cell receptor beta chain. Its antigen is unidentified. The data are from a study of cytomegalovirus exposure and HLA in healthy donors. At collection, donors were nominally healthy, but unrecorded immune exposures were probable. Primers for the PCR totalled 60 Vbeta and 13 Jbeta. Method: immunoSEQ multiplex PCR; TCRdb's copy keeps in-frame clones and lacks some. The sample gives about 210,000 clones, roughly four fifths of which show up once; roughly 3.6% is in the top ten. General study points: The classifier was said to identify cytomegalovirus status with high specificity and sensitivity. Productive rates of about 90% or about 30% were seen for most TCR beta V segments in an earlier analysis. A later analysis found that most CMV-associated TCR beta chains appeared HLA-restricted.

This receptor was obtained from a man aged 35-49 years in good health and CMV-seropositive. The sample was PBMCs.

CDR3 DNA: TGTGCCAGCAGCCCCGCCTGGGCAGGGCCGAACACTGAAGCTTTCTTT. Its translation: CASSPAWAGPNTEAFF. V usage is TRBV5-4 and J usage is TRBJ1-1; D might be TRBD1 (5 bases). This CDR3 contains 16 residues. The germline V and J ends were trimmed by 4 bases and 1 base, with 17 bases remaining between them. CDR1 is SGHNT, CDR2 YYREEE, per germline (reference sequence).